Included here is one TCR beta chain sequence, with context. The sample comes from a study of OX40 agonist ivuxolimab in advanced cancers. Study-level information: The study gave patients intravenous ivuxolimab at 0.01 to 10 mg/kg every 2 weeks.

The CDR3 has 16 residues. Only in-frame clones appear in the TCRdb table, and some are missing; sequencing was by immunoSEQ multiplex PCR. The sample lists 53,000 or so clones; about four fifths were seen once. The chain is built from TRBV21-1 and TRBJ2-5. TRBV21-1 counts as a pseudogene. This specimen was CD4+ or CD8+ T cells sorted from blood, taken in a trial of the OX40 agonist ivuxolimab. The TCR was taken from an adult with an advanced solid tumor such as melanoma, head and neck, liver or kidney cancer. The CDR3 spells CASSKRDKGIQETQYF. CDR3 in DNA: TGTGCCAGCAGCAAACGGGATAAGGGGATCCAAGAGACCCAGTACTTC.